This T cell receptor (beta chain) was sequenced in a study of T cell repertoires in cytomegalovirus infection. Across the study: Recently identified HLA-C-restricted CMV epitopes and well-studied HLA-B-restricted CMV epitopes were used by the study.

This clonotype was counted only a few times. Its antigen is still unknown. CDR3 length equals 11 residues. Between the trimmed V and J ends, which lost 5 bases and 9 bases, there was a span of 8 bases. In germline, CDR1 is SNHLY, CDR2 FYNNEI. TCRdb re-derived calls from the reads in MiXCR, one entry per CDR3 protein. Among under 850,000 distinct CDR3 sequences listed, around 32% were seen once. The V call is TRBV2, the J call TRBJ2-1, with unresolved D. The specimen comprised cultured PBMCs, sampled from culture after CMV antigen stimulation. The receptor comes from a human donor in good health (CMV status not recorded). Some clones in this sample may be carry-over from other donors' samples. This chain's CDR3 is CASSNSREQFF. Written as DNA, the CDR3 is TGTGCCAGCAGTAACTCTCGTGAGCAGTTCTTC.